The next 23 T cell receptor beta chains were all read from a single sample in a study of T-cell memory formation after mild COVID-19. TCRdb re-called the 5' RACE reads through MiXCR, storing one row per CDR3 protein. This table has about 450,000 distinct CDR3 sequences, 20% to 30% appearing once. Sequencing was done on a sample of PBMCs or a T cell subset sorted from them (not recorded which). The receptors were gathered from an adult woman who had mild COVID-19 (a few samples of this study predate the infection). Cell type and time point are not known.

The CDR3 DNA follows: TGTGCCAGCAGCCAGCTAATTCAAGCCCGGCCCCCCTACGAGCAGTACTTC. Residues: CASSQLIQARPPYEQYF. This chain links TRBV4-2 with TRBJ2-7; D remains unclear. This CDR3 is built from 17 residues. V was clipped by 3 bases and J by 2 bases, with 20 bases between them. Germline CDR1 and CDR2: LGHNA and YNFKEQ.

This chain connects TRBV9 to TRBJ2-5; a possible D gene is TRBD2 (6 bases). The CDR3 contains 15 residues. V shed 4 bases and J shed 6 bases, with 19 bases lying between them. The germline gives CDR1 SGDLS, CDR2 YYNGEE. CDR3: CASSTTAAGLQTQYF. In DNA form, the CDR3 reads TGTGCCAGCAGCACTACAGCGGCGGGATTACAGACCCAGTACTTC.

The V call is TRBV15, the J call TRBJ1-5; 9 bases map to TRBD1. The CDR3 runs to 18 residues. The V gene end was trimmed by 0 bases and the J gene end by 6 bases; junction bases not matched to a gene: 12. Per germline, CDR1 LNHNV and CDR2 YYDKDF (reference sequence). DNA of the CDR3: TGTGCCACCAGCAGAGATGAACCCAAGGGACAGGGACCTCAGCCCCAGCATTTT. Translated: CATSRDEPKGQGPQPQHF.

This clonotype was found many times. V and J are TRBV5-5 and TRBJ1-5; D is possibly TRBD1 (5 bases). The CDR3 length is 19 residues. V was cut by 2 bases and J by 1 base, with 22 bases left in between. The germline gives CDR1 SGHKS, CDR2 YYEKEE (reference sequence). CDR3 bases: TGTGCCAGCAGCTTACTCATCATCGGGGACCTAGGGAGCAATCAGCCCCAGCATTTT. Translating it yields CASSLLIIGDLGSNQPQHF.

This sequence joins TRBV5-1 and TRBJ2-7; TRBD2 aligns across 13 bases. The V gene end was trimmed by 4 bases and the J gene end by 0 bases; junction bases not matched to a gene: 7. Per germline, CDR1 SGHRS and CDR2 YFSETQ. CDR3 length: 17 residues. The CDR3 here is CASSTGLAGAVSYEQYF. CDR3 nucleotide sequence: TGCGCCAGCAGCACCGGACTAGCGGGAGCCGTCTCCTACGAGCAGTACTTC.

This clonotype has a handful of counts. The chain carries TRBV5-1 and TRBJ2-7; D is possibly TRBD1 (6 bases). This CDR3 spans 15 amino acids. Trimming shortened V by 0 bases and J by 3 bases, and 13 bases separated the two germline ends. Germline CDR1 and CDR2: SGHRS and YFSETQ. The CDR3 reads CASSLGQVGGYEQYF. Written as DNA, the CDR3 is TGCGCCAGCAGCTTGGGACAGGTTGGAGGCTACGAGCAGTACTTC.

The chain has TRBV20-1 and TRBJ1-1, with 10 bases fitting TRBD1. This CDR3 region has 14 residues. CDR1 is DFQATT and CDR2 is SNEGSKA in the germline V gene (reference sequence). The V segment lost 2 bases and the J segment 5 bases; nucleotides outside the gene matches: 5. The CDR3 nucleotides read TGCAGTGCTAGACCGGGGACAGGGGTAACTGAAGCTTTCTTT. Its translation: CSARPGTGVTEAFF.

This clonotype was observed a handful of times. V is TRBV10-3 and J is TRBJ2-1; 9 bases are a match to TRBD2. J was trimmed by 5 bases and V by 3 bases; bases with no gene match: 2. In germline, CDR1 is ENHRY, CDR2 SYGVKD. The CDR3 is 14 residues long. CDR3 sequence: CAISDGGRDNEQFF. The CDR3, as DNA: TGTGCCATCAGTGACGGCGGGAGGGACAATGAGCAGTTCTTC.

This clonotype showed up many times. This rearrangement joins TRBV5-1 to TRBJ1-4, with 9 bases matching TRBD1. From germline, CDR1 is SGHRS and CDR2 YFSETQ. The trim removed 7 bases at V and 5 bases at J, leaving 6 bases unmatched. The CDR3 is made up of 14 amino acids. CDR3 bases: TGCGCCAGCTCTCATGGGACAGGGAATGAAAAACTGTTTTTT. Its protein product is CASSHGTGNEKLFF.

This rearrangement joins TRBV2 to TRBJ1-2; 7 nucleotides align to TRBD1. The CDR3 runs 14 residues. V lost 6 bases and J lost 4; bases outside the gene matches: 8. Germline CDR1 is SNHLY and CDR2 is FYNNEI. The CDR3 DNA sequence: TGTGCCAGCAGCTTGACAGGGCCGACCTATGGCTACACCTTC. It specifies CASSLTGPTYGYTF. The entire variable domain, with the rest obtained from reference TRBV2 and TRBJ1-2, is as follows: EPEVTQTPSHQVTQMGQEVILRCVPISNHLYFYWYRQILGQKVEFLVSFYNNEISEKSEIFDDQFSVERPDGSNFTLKIRSTKLEDSAMYFCASSLTGPTYGYTFGSGTRLTVV.

In DNA, the CDR3 is TGTGCCAGCAGCACGGCGGACAGTAACTATGGCTACACCTTC. Translated: CASSTADSNYGYTF. The rearrangement uses TRBV9 and TRBJ1-2; a possible D gene is TRBD1 (6 bases). There are 14 residues in the CDR3. Germline V gene lookup returns CDR1 SGDLS and CDR2 YYNGEE. Trimming pared 4 bases from V and 1 base from J, leaving 11 bases between.

CDR3 nucleotides: TGCGCCAGCAGCTTAGCCTCTCGGACCCAGTACTTC. This gives the protein CASSLASRTQYF. The chain couples TRBV5-1 to TRBJ2-5; D is unresolved. The CDR3 extends over 12 amino acids. CDR1 is SGHRS and CDR2 is YFSETQ in the germline V gene. V was clipped by 2 bases and J by 7 bases, with 9 bases between them.

This clonotype came up many times. This chain connects TRBV7-9 to TRBJ1-1; D is unclear. The CDR3 covers 14 residues. Germline CDR1 is SEHNR and CDR2 is FQNEAQ (reference sequence). V lost 2 bases to trimming and J lost 7 bases, with 14 bases between them. This CDR3 reads CASSLTRTRSEAFF. CDR3 sequence (DNA): TGTGCCAGCAGCTTAACAAGAACCAGAAGTGAAGCTTTCTTT.

The chain combines TRBV6-6 with TRBJ2-7; D might be TRBD1 (6 bases). This CDR3 has 14 amino acids. Trimming stripped 2 bases from V and 7 bases from J, with 15 bases between. CDR1 and CDR2 (germline): MNHNY, SVGAGI (reference sequence). The CDR3 sequence: CASSYVQGRGEQYF. The CDR3 DNA reads as TGTGCCAGCAGTTACGTTCAGGGCAGGGGAGAGCAGTACTTC.

The chain has TRBV20-1 and TRBJ1-1; D is ambiguous. Trimming left V 6 bases short and J 2 bases short, with 13 bases between. The CDR3 contains 13 residues. Germline CDR1 is DFQATT and CDR2 is SNEGSKA (reference sequence). The CDR3 bases are TGCAGTGCCAAAAGACACCCAAACACTGAAGCTTTCTTT. Amino acids: CSAKRHPNTEAFF.

A few counts support this clonotype. The rearrangement uses TRBV29-1 and TRBJ1-1, with unresolved D. Trimming left V 3 bases short and J 3 bases short, with 14 bases between. CDR1 and CDR2 from the germline V gene are SQVTM and ANQGSEA. The CDR3 runs to 14 residues. The CDR3 DNA is TGCAGCGTTGACCCAAAGTTTTCTCACACTGAAGCTTTCTTT. Its protein is CSVDPKFSHTEAFF.

V and J are TRBV12-3 or TRBV12-4 and TRBJ2-3; the match to TRBD1 covers 9 bases. V was clipped by 6 bases and J by 0 bases; unmatched bases: 7. The CDR3 is 16 residues long. CDR3 residues: CASRGDRDQSTDTQYF. The CDR3, as DNA: TGTGCCAGCAGGGGGGACAGGGACCAGAGCACAGATACGCAGTATTTT.

This chain joins TRBV7-2 and TRBJ1-2; a weak D match, TRBD1 (5 bases). Germline values: CDR1 SGHTA, CDR2 FQGNSA. This CDR3 has 16 residues. Trimming pared 0 bases from V and 4 bases from J, leaving 15 bases between. CDR3 in amino acids: CASSLAPEGLSYGYTF. The DNA for the CDR3 is TGTGCCAGCAGCTTAGCGCCTGAGGGGCTGTCCTATGGCTACACCTTC.

This chain links TRBV7-9 with TRBJ1-1, with D uncertain. The CDR3 consists of 12 residues. Trimming removed 6 bases at V and 5 bases at J, with 10 bases between. Germline assignment: CDR1 SEHNR and CDR2 FQNEAQ (reference sequence). CDR3 region: CASRPGGTEAFF. DNA for the CDR3: TGTGCCAGCAGGCCAGGTGGGACTGAAGCTTTCTTT. The whole variable domain, filled in from reference TRBV7-9 and TRBJ1-1, reads DTGVSQNPRHKITKRGQNVTFRCDPISEHNRLYWYRQTLGQGPEFLTYFQNEAQLEKSRLLSDRFSAERPKGSFSTLEIQRTEQGDSAMYLCASRPGGTEAFFGQGTRLTVV.

This CDR3 reads CASSQEGQPGYGYTF. Written as DNA, the CDR3 is TGTGCCAGCAGCCAAGAGGGACAGCCGGGCTATGGCTACACCTTC. The rearrangement uses TRBV4-2 and TRBJ1-2; 7 nucleotides match TRBD1. In germline, CDR1 is LGHNA, CDR2 YNFKEQ. Unmatched junction bases numbered 5, after V lost 0 bases and J lost 4 bases. This CDR3 region has 15 residues.

This chain links TRBV4-1 with TRBJ2-7; no firm D call. Germline assignment: CDR1 MGHRA and CDR2 YSYEKL. The V end lost 1 base, the J end lost 2 bases, and 9 bases lay between the germline ends. CDR3 length: 14 residues. The CDR3 sequence is CASSQGTEAYEQYF. CDR3 nucleotide sequence: TGCGCCAGCAGCCAAGGGACGGAAGCCTACGAGCAGTACTTC.

This chain links TRBV7-8 with TRBJ2-2; maybe TRBD1 (5 bases). This CDR3 is built from 15 residues. Germline CDR1 reads SGHVS; CDR2 reads FQNEAQ. V was clipped by 1 base and J by 7 bases, with 13 bases between them. DNA of the CDR3: TGTGCCAGCAGCTTAGTGGCAGGGATTGACGGGGAGCTGTTTTTT. Amino acid sequence: CASSLVAGIDGELFF. Together with reference TRBV7-8 and TRBJ2-2, the CDR3 gives the full variable domain: GAGVSQSPRYKVAKRGQDVALRCDPISGHVSLFWYQQALGQGPEFLTYFQNEAQLDKSGLPSDRFFAERPEGSVSTLKIQRTQQEDSAVYLCASSLVAGIDGELFFGEGSRLTVL.

This clonotype was picked up many times. V and J are TRBV5-1 and TRBJ1-1; D unresolved. Per the germline V gene, CDR1 is SGHRS and CDR2 is YFSETQ. The ends were cut back, 0 bases at V and 0 bases at J, with 3 bases in the middle. The CDR3 has 13 amino acids. As DNA, the CDR3 is TGCGCCAGCAGCTTGGAGCTGAACACTGAAGCTTTCTTT. Residues: CASSLELNTEAFF.